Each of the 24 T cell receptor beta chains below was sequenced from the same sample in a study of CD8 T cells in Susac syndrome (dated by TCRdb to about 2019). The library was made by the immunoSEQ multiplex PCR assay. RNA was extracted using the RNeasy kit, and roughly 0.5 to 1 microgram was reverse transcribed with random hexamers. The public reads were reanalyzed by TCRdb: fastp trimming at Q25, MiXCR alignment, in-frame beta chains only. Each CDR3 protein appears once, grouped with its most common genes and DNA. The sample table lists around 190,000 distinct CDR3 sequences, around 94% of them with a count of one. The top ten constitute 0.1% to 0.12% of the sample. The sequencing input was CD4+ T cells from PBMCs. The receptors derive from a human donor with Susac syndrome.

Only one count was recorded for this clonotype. This CDR3 reads CSVQTSGGTDTQYF. CDR3 sequence (DNA): TGCAGCGTTCAAACTAGCGGGGGCACAGATACGCAGTATTTT. The chain employs TRBV29-1 and TRBJ2-3, with TRBD2 matching over 10 bases. CDR3 size: 14 residues. Trimming at V came to 5 bases and at J to 1 base, leaving 3 bases not matched to a gene. Per the germline V gene, CDR1 is SQVTM and CDR2 is ANQGSEA.

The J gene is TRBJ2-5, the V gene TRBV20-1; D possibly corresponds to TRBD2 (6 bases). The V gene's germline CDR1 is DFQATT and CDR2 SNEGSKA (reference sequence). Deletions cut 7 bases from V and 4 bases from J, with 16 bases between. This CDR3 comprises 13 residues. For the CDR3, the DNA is TGCAGTGTTAGGCCAGCCGGGGGAGAGACCCAGTACTTC. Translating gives CSVRPAGGETQYF.

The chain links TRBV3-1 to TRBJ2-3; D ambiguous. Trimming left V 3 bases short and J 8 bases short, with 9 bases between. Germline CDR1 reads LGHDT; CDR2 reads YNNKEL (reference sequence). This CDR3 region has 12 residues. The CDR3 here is CASSQGSGTQYF. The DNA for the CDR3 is TGTGCCAGCAGCCAGGGTTCGGGTACGCAGTATTTT.

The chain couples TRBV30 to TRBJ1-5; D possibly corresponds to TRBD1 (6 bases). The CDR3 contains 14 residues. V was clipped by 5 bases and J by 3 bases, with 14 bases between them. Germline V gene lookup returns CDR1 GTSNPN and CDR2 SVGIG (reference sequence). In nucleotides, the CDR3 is TGTGCCTGGGACAAAGGGGGGTTCAATCAGCCCCAGCATTTT. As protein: CAWDKGGFNQPQHF.

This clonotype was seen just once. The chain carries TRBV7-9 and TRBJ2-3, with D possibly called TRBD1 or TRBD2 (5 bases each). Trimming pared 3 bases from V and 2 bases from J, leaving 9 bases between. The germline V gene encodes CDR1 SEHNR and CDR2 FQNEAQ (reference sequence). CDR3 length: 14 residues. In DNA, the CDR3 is TGTGCCAGCAGCTTCGAGGGACCCACAGATACGCAGTATTTT. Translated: CASSFEGPTDTQYF.

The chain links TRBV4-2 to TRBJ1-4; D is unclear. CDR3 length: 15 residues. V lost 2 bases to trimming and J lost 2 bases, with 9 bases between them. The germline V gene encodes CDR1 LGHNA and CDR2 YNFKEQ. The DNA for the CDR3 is TGTGCCAGCAGCCAAAAGGCCACCACTAATGAAAAACTGTTTTTT. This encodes CASSQKATTNEKLFF.

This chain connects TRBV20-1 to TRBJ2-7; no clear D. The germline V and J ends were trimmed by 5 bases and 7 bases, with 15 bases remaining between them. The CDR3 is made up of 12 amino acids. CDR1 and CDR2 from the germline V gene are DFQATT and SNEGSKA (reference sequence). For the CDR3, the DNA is TGCAGTGCTTTGACATCTCGTGAAGAGCAGTACTTC. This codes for CSALTSREEQYF.

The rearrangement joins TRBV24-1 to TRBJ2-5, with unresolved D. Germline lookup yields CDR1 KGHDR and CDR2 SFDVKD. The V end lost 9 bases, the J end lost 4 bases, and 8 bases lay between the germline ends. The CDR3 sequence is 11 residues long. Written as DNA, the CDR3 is TGTGCCACCGGGTCCGGAGAGACCCAGTACTTC. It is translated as CATGSGETQYF.

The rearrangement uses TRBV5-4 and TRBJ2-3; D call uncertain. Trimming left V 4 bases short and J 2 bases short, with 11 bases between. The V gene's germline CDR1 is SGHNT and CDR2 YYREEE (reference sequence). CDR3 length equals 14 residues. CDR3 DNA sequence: TGTGCCAGCAGCGCCGGTAGCCTCACAGATACGCAGTATTTT. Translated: CASSAGSLTDTQYF. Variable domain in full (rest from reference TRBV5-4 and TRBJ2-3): ETGVTQSPTHLIKTRGQQVTLRCSSQSGHNTVSWYQQALGQGPQFIFQYYREEENGRGNFPPRFSGLQFPNYSSELNVNALELDDSALYLCASSAGSLTDTQYFGPGTRLTVL.

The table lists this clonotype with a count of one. The CDR3 DNA reads TGTGCCAGCAGCTTTTCCCAGGGTCCCTACAATGAGCAGTTCTTC. Protein: CASSFSQGPYNEQFF. The chain links TRBV7-6 to TRBJ2-1; possibly TRBD1 for D (5 bases). The CDR3 spans 15 residues. V shed 3 bases and J shed 2 bases, with 11 bases lying between them. CDR1 is SGHVS and CDR2 is FNYEAQ in the germline V gene.

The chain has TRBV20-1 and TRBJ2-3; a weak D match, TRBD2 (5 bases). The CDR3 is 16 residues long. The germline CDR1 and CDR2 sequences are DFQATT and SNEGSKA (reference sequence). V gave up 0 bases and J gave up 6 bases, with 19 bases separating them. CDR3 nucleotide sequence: TGCAGTGCTAGAGACCCCGGAGGCTACCCTGGGGATACGCAGTATTTT. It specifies CSARDPGGYPGDTQYF.

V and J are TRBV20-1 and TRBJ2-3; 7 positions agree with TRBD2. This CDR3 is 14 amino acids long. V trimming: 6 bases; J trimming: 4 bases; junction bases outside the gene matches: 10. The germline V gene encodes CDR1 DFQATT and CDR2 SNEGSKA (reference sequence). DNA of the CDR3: TGCAGTGCGCATTCCGGCGGGGGAGCAGATACGCAGTATTTT. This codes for CSAHSGGGADTQYF.

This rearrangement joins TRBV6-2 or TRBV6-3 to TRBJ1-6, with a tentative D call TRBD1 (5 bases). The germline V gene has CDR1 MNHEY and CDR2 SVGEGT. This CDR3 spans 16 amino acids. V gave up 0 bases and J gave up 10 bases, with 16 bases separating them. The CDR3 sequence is CASSYSVGTGGSPLHF. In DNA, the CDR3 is TGTGCCAGCAGTTACTCGGTTGGGACGGGCGGCTCACCCCTCCACTTT.

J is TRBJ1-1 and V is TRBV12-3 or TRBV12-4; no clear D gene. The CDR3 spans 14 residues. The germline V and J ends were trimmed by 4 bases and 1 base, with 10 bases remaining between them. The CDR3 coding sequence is TGTGCCAGCAGTTCCGAGGGCGGGAACACTGAAGCTTTCTTT. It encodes CASSSEGGNTEAFF.

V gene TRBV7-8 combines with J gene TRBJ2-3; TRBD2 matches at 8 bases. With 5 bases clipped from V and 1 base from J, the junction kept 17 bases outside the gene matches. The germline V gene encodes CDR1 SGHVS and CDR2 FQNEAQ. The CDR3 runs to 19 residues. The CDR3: CASSLRHKRGQEGTDTQYF. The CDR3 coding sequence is TGTGCCAGCAGCCTACGCCACAAGCGGGGGCAGGAGGGCACAGATACGCAGTATTTT.

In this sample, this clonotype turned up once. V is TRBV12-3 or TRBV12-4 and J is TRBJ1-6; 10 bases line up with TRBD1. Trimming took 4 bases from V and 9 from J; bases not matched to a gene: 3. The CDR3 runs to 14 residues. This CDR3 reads CASSSTGGSSPLHF. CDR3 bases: TGTGCCAGCAGTTCGACAGGGGGCAGTTCACCCCTCCACTTT.

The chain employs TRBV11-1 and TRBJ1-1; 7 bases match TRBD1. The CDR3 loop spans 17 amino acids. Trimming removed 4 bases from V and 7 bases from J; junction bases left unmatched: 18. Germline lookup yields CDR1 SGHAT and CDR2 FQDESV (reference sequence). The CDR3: CASSSPRLLSGQLEAFF. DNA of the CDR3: TGTGCCAGCAGCTCTCCCCGCCTCCTCTCGGGACAGCTTGAAGCTTTCTTT.

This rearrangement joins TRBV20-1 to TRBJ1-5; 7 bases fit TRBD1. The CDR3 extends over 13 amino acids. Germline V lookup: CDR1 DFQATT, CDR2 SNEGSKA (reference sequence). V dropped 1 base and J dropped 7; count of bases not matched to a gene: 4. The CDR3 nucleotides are TGCAGTGCTAGAGTGGCAGGGGGACAGCCCCAGCATTTT. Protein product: CSARVAGGQPQHF.

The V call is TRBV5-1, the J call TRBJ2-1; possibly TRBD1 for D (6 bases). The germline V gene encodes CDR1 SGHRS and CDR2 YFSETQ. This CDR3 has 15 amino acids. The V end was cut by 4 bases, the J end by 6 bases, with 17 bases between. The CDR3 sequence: CASSPGTGSPNEQFF. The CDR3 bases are TGCGCCAGCAGCCCTGGAACAGGGAGCCCCAATGAGCAGTTCTTC.

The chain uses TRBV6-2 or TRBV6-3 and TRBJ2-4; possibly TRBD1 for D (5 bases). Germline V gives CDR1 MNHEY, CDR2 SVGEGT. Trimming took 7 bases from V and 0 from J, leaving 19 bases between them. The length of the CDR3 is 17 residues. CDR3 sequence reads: CASTRQTTNLAKNIQYF. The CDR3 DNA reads TGTGCCAGCACCCGACAGACAACTAACCTAGCCAAAAACATTCAGTACTTC.

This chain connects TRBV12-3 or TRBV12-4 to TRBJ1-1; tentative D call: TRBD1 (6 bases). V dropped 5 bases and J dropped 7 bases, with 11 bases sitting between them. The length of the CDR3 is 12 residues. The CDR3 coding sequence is TGTGCCAGCAGTGCCAGGGGTTTTGAAGCTTTCTTT. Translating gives CASSARGFEAFF.

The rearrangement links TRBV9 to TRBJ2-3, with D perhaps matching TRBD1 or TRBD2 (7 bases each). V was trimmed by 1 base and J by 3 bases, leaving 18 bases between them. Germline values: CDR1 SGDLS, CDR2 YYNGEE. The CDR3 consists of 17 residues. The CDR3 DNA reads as TGTGCCAGCAGCGTAAGGCCAGGGGGGGATTTTACAGATACGCAGTATTTT. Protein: CASSVRPGGDFTDTQYF.

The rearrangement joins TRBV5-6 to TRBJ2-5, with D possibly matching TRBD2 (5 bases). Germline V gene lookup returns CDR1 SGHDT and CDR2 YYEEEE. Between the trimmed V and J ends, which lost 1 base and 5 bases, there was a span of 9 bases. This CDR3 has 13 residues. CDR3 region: CASSLRSGETQYF. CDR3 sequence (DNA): TGTGCCAGCAGCTTGAGGTCGGGGGAGACCCAGTACTTC.

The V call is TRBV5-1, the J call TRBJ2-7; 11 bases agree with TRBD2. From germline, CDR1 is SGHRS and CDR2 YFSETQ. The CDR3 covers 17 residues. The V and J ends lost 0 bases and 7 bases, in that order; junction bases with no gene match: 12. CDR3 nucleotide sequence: TGCGCCAGCAGCTTGGTGAAGGTAGCGGGGGGGCAAGAAGAGCAGTACTTC. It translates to CASSLVKVAGGQEEQYF.